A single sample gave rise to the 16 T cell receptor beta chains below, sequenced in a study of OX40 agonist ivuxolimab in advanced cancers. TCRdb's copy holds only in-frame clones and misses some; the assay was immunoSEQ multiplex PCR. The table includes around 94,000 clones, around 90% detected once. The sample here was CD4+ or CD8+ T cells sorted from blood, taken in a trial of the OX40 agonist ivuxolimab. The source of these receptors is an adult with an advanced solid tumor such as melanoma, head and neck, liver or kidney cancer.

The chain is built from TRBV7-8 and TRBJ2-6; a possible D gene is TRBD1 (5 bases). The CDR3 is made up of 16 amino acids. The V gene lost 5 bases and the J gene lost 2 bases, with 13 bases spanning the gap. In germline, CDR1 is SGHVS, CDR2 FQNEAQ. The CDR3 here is CASSPRPGTGANVLTF. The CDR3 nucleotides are TGTGCCAGCAGCCCCCGACCAGGGACTGGGGCCAACGTCCTGACTTTC.

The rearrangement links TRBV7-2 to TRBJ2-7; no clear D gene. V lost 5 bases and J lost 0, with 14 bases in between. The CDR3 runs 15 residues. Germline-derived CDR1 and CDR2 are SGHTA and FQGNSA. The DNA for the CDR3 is TGTGCCAGCAGCCCTCCGGTCTCTCACTCCTACGAGCAGTACTTC. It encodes CASSPPVSHSYEQYF. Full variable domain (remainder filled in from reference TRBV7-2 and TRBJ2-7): GAGVSQSPSNKVTEKGKDVELRCDPISGHTALYWYRQSLGQGLEFLIYFQGNSAPDKSGLPSDRFSAERTGGSVSTLTIQRTQQEDSAVYLCASSPPVSHSYEQYFGPGTRLTVT.

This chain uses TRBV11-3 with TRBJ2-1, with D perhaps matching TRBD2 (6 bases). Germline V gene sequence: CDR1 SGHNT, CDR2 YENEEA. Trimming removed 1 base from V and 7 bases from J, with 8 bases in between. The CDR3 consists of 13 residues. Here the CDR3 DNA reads TGTGCCAGCAGCTTAGGACGGGGGAATGAGCAGTTCTTC. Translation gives CASSLGRGNEQFF.

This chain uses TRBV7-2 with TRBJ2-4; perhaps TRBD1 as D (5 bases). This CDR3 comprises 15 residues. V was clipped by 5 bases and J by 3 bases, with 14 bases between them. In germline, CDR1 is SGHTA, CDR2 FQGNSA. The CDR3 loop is CASSPPDRIKNIQYF. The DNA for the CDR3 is TGTGCCAGCAGCCCCCCTGACAGAATCAAAAACATTCAGTACTTC.

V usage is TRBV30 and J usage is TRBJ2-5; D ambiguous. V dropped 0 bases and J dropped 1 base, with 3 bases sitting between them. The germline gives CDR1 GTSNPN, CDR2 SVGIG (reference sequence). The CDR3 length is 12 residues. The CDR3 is CAWSVRQETQYF. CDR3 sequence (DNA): TGTGCCTGGAGTGTACGCCAAGAGACCCAGTACTTC.

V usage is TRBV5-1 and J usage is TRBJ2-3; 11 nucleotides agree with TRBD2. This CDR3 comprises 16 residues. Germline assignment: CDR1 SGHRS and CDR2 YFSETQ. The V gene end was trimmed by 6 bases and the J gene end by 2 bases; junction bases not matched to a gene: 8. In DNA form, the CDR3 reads TGCGCCAGCACCACCGGGACTAGCGGTATCACAGATACGCAGTATTTT. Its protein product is CASTTGTSGITDTQYF. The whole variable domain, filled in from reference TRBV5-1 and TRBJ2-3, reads KAGVTQTPRYLIKTRGQQVTLSCSPISGHRSVSWYQQTPGQGLQFLFEYFSETQRNKGNFPGRFSGRQFSNSRSEMNVSTLELGDSALYLCASTTGTSGITDTQYFGPGTRLTVL.

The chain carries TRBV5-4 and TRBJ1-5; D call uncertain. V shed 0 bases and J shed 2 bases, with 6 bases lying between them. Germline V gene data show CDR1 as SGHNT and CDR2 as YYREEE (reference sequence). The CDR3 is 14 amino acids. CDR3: CASSLGAGNQPQHF. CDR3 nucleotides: TGTGCCAGCAGCTTGGGGGCGGGCAATCAGCCCCAGCATTTT.

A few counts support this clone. CDR3 amino acids: CASSLREVDGYTF. The CDR3 DNA reads TGTGCCAGCAGCCTCAGGGAGGTTGATGGCTACACCTTC. The rearrangement joins TRBV7-8 to TRBJ1-2, with D perhaps TRBD1 (5 bases). Trimming removed 5 bases from V and 6 bases from J, with 13 bases in between. This CDR3 is built from 13 residues. The germline gives CDR1 SGHVS, CDR2 FQNEAQ. The full variable domain, with the rest looked up from reference TRBV7-8 and TRBJ1-2, is GAGVSQSPRYKVAKRGQDVALRCDPISGHVSLFWYQQALGQGPEFLTYFQNEAQLDKSGLPSDRFFAERPEGSVSTLKIQRTQQEDSAVYLCASSLREVDGYTFGSGTRLTVV.

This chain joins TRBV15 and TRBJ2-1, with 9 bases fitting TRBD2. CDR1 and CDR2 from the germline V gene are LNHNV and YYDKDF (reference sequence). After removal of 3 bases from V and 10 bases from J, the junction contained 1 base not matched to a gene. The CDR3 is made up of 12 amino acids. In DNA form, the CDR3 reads TGTGCCACCAGCAGGGCGGGGGGGGAGCAGTTCTTC. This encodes CATSRAGGEQFF.

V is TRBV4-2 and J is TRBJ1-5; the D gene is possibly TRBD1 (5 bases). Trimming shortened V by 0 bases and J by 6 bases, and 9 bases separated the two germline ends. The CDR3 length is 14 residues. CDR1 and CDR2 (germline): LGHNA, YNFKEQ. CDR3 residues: CASSQERTGQPQHF. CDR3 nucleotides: TGTGCCAGCAGCCAAGAACGTACAGGTCAGCCCCAGCATTTT.

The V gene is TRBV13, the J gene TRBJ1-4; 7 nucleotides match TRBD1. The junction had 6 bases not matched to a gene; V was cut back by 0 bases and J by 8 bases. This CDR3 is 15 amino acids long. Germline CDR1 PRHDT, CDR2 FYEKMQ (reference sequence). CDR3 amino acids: CASSLGGQTTEKLFF. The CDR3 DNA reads TGTGCCAGCAGCTTAGGGGGACAGACAACGGAAAAACTGTTTTTT.

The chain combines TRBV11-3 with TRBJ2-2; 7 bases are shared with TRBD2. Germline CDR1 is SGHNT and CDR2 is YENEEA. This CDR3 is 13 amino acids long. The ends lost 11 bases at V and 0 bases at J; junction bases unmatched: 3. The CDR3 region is CACGGANTGELFF. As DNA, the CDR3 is TGTGCCTGTGGGGGGGCGAACACCGGGGAGCTGTTTTTT.

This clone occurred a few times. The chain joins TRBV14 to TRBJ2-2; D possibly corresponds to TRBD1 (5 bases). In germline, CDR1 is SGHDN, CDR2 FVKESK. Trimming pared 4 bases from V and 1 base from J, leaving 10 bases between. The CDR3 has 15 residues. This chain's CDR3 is CASSRLGENTGELFF. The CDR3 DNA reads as TGTGCCAGCAGCCGCTTAGGGGAGAACACCGGGGAGCTGTTTTTT.

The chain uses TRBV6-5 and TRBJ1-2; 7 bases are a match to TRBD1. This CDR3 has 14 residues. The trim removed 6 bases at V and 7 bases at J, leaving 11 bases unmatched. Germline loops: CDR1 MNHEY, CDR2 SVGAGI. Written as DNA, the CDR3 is TGTGCCAGCAGAAGAGGGGACAGATCTAGTGGCTACACCTTC. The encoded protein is CASRRGDRSSGYTF.

The CDR3 sequence is CASRRDSTLNTGELFF. The CDR3 nucleotides read TGTGCCAGCAGAAGAGACAGCACCCTGAACACCGGGGAGCTGTTTTTT. The gene calls are TRBV27 and TRBJ2-2; weak D call: TRBD1 (5 bases). This CDR3 has 16 residues. The germline V gene encodes CDR1 MNHEY and CDR2 SMNVEV (reference sequence). V lost 6 bases, J lost 1 base, and 15 bases lay in between.

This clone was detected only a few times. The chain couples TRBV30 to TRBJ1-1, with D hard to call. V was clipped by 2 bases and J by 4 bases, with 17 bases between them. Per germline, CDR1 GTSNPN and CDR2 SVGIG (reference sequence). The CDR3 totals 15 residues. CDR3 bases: TGTGCCTGGAGTAAAGAGACGGTCCAGCGCACTGAAGCTTTCTTT. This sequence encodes CAWSKETVQRTEAFF. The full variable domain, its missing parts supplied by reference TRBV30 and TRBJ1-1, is SQTIHQWPATLVQPVGSPLSLECTVEGTSNPNLYWYRQAAGRGLQLLFYSVGIGQISSEVPQNLSASRPQDRQFILSSKKLLLSDSGFYLCAWSKETVQRTEAFFGQGTRLTVV.